This note documents a single T cell receptor beta chain sequence. Its antigen is currently unknown. A read error may account for a junction end that differs from germline. No cell sorting was done before RNA was extracted from the tissue. The sample originates from a study of tumor and adjacent non-tumor tissue in lung cancer. Turning to the study itself: Aged about 30 to 76 years, patients included more than nine men and 4 to 6 women with stage I to III disease.

A modified ARM-PCR protocol with three rounds of nested PCR amplified TCRbeta. Using its own MiXCR run on the multiplex PCR reads, TCRdb lists one record per CDR3 protein. The sample has around 71,000 distinct CDR3 sequences, about two thirds seen once; the top ten hold about a tenth. Findings and caveats of the study: Normal lung showed higher cumulative top 100 clone frequency than tumor. Patients with more diverse tumor TCRs had worse survival.

The specimen was lung tumor tissue. The sequence was obtained from a woman between 40 and 50 years old with non-small cell lung cancer.

The CDR3 DNA reads TGCAATGCCGGACAGGGTAACACTGTAGCTTTCTTT. This sequence encodes CNAGQGNTVAFF. The genes are TRBV20-1 and TRBJ1-1, with 8 bases matching TRBD1. Per germline, CDR1 DFQATT and CDR2 SNEGSKA (reference sequence). The CDR3 has 12 amino acids.